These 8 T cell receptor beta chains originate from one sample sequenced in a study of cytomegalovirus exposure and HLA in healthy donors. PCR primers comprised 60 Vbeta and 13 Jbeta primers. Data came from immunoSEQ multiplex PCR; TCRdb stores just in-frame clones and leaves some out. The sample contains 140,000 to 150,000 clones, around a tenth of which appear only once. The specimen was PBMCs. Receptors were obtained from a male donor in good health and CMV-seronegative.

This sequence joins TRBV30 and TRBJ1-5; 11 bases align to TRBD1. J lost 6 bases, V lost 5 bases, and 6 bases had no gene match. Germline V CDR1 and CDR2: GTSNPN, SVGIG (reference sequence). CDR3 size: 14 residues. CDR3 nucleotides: TGTGCCTGGGGGGACAGGGGGTTTATTCAGCCCCAGCATTTT. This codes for CAWGDRGFIQPQHF.

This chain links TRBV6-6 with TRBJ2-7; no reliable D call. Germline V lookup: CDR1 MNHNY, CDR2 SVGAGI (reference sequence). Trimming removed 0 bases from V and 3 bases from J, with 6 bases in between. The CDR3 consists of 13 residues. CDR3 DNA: TGTGCCAGCAGTTACTCGAACAGCTACGAGCAGTACTTC. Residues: CASSYSNSYEQYF.

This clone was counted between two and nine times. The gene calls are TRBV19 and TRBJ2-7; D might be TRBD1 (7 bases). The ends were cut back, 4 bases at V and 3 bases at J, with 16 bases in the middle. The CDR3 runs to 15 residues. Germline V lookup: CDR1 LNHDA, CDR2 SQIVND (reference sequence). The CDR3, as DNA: TGTGCCAGTAGTACGAGACAGGGACTCAGCTACGAGCAGTACTTC. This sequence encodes CASSTRQGLSYEQYF.

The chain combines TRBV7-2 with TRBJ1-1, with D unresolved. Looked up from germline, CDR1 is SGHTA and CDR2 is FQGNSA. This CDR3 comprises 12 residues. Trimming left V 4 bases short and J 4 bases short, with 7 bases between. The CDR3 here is CASSSPPTEAFF. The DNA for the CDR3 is TGTGCCAGCAGCTCTCCCCCCACTGAAGCTTTCTTT.

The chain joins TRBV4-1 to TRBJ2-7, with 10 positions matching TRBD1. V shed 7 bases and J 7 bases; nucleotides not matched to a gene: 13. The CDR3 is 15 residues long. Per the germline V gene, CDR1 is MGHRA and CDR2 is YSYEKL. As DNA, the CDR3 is TGCGCCAGCAACTCAAGGACAGGGGGATCGGGAGAGCAGTACTTC. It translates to CASNSRTGGSGEQYF.

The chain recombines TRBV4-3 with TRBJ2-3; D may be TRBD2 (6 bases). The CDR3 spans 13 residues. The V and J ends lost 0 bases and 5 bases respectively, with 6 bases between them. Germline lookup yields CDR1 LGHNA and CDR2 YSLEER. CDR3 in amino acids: CASSQEGGDTQYF. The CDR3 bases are TGCGCCAGCAGCCAAGAGGGGGGAGATACGCAGTATTTT.

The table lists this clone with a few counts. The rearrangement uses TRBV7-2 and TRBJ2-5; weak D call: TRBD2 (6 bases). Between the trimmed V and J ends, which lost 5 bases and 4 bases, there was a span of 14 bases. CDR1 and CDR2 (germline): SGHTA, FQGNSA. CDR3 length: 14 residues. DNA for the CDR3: TGTGCCAGCAGCCTCTCAGGGAGGCGAGAGACCCAGTACTTC. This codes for CASSLSGRRETQYF.

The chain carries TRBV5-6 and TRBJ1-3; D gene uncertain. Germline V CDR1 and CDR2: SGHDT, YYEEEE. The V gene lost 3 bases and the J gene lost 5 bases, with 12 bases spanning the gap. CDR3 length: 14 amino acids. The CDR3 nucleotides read TGTGCCAGCAGCTGGACTGCCAGGAGAAACACCATATATTTT. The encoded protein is CASSWTARRNTIYF.